These 25 T cell receptor beta chains were sequenced from one sample in a study of T cell responses to AZD1222 COVID-19 vaccine. Libraries were prepared by immunoSEQ multiplex PCR; TCRdb keeps only in-frame clonotypes and omits some of them. The sample records over 140,000 clones, more than 85% being singletons. The sequencing used peripheral blood, collected 28 days after the second AZD1222 dose. Source of these receptors: an adult who received the AZD1222 COVID-19 vaccine.

The rearrangement links TRBV15 to TRBJ1-3, with 9 nucleotides matching TRBD1. Germline V gene lookup returns CDR1 LNHNV and CDR2 YYDKDF (reference sequence). The CDR3 spans 16 residues. The V and J ends lost 2 bases and 2 bases, in that order; junction bases with no gene match: 4. CDR3 in amino acids: CATSRSRQGAGNTIYF. The CDR3 DNA reads TGTGCCACCAGCAGATCCCGACAGGGGGCTGGAAACACCATATATTTT.

This chain uses TRBV19 with TRBJ2-4, with TRBD2 identical over 8 bases. After removal of 8 bases from V and 0 bases from J, the junction contained 9 bases not matched to a gene. This CDR3 has 16 residues. The germline V gene has CDR1 LNHDA and CDR2 SQIVND (reference sequence). CDR3 nucleotides: TGTGCCAGTCGGGGGGGGGACACCGGAGCCAAAAACATTCAGTACTTC. This translates into CASRGGDTGAKNIQYF.

This chain links TRBV11-3 with TRBJ2-7; D call uncertain. The V gene's germline CDR1 is SGHNT and CDR2 YENEEA. This CDR3 region has 13 residues. Trimming cost V 1 base and J 6 bases, with 10 bases left between them. CDR3 sequence (DNA): TGTGCCAGCAGCTTAGTAGGGAACCGCGAGCAGTACTTC. Protein sequence: CASSLVGNREQYF.

This sequence joins TRBV3-1 (or the pseudogene TRBV3-2) and TRBJ1-6; D is possibly TRBD1 (6 bases). The CDR3 runs to 16 residues. The V end was cut by 2 bases, the J end by 7 bases, with 15 bases between. Germline values: CDR1 LGHDT, CDR2 YNNKEL (reference sequence). The CDR3 region is CASSQRGHQRNSPLHF. DNA of the CDR3: TGTGCCAGCAGCCAAAGGGGACATCAGCGGAATTCACCCCTCCACTTT.

The V and J genes are TRBV19 and TRBJ1-4; no clear D. Germline CDR1 reads LNHDA; CDR2 reads SQIVND (reference sequence). V was cut by 3 bases and J by 0 bases, with 8 bases left in between. CDR3 length: 15 amino acids. The CDR3 loop reads CASSIRDPTNEKLFF. The CDR3 nucleotides are TGTGCCAGTAGTATCCGTGATCCAACTAATGAAAAACTGTTTTTT. The whole variable domain, remainder taken from reference TRBV19 and TRBJ1-4, is DGGITQSPKYLFRKEGQNVTLSCEQNLNHDAMYWYRQDPGQGLRLIYYSQIVNDFQKGDIAEGYSVSREKKESFPLTVTSAQKNPTAFYLCASSIRDPTNEKLFFGSGTQLSVL.

The rearrangement links TRBV4-2 to TRBJ2-7; TRBD1 matches 10 bases. Germline trimming cut 0 bases from V and 2 bases from J; bases unmatched to any gene: 10. The length of the CDR3 is 18 residues. Germline CDR1 reads LGHNA; CDR2 reads YNFKEQ. The DNA of the CDR3 is TGTGCCAGCAGCCAAGAGCCCCTCGGGACAGGGGTCCCCTACGAGCAGTACTTC. Its protein is CASSQEPLGTGVPYEQYF.

This chain uses TRBV7-8 with TRBJ1-1; D call uncertain. V lost 3 bases and J lost 2, with 16 bases in between. The CDR3 totals 16 residues. Germline V gene data show CDR1 as SGHVS and CDR2 as FQNEAQ. CDR3 DNA: TGTGCCAGCAGCTTTCATTGGTCAGACATTAACACTGAAGCTTTCTTT. Translating it yields CASSFHWSDINTEAFF.

V and J are TRBV4-1 and TRBJ1-2, with TRBD1 as a possible D gene (6 bases). Germline V gene data show CDR1 as MGHRA and CDR2 as YSYEKL. Trimming stripped 0 bases from V and 8 bases from J, with 13 bases between. The CDR3 is made up of 14 amino acids. CDR3 in amino acids: CASSQDTGNSGYTF. CDR3 DNA: TGCGCCAGCAGCCAAGATACAGGGAACTCCGGCTACACCTTC.

The V call is TRBV21-1, the J call TRBJ2-7; no check of the table's D call, TRBD1, against the DNA was made. TRBV21-1 is an annotated pseudogene. This CDR3 region has 18 residues. CDR3 sequence: CASSRPGQGAPGVDEQYF. The CDR3 DNA reads TGTGCCAGCAGCAGACCCGGACAGGGGGCTCCTGGAGTCGACGAGCAGTACTTC.

A word on this clone: Germline is not matched at one junction end, which may reflect a read error. The chain uses TRBV7-7 and TRBJ1-4; D uncertain. Germline V gene sequence: CDR1 SSHAT, CDR2 FNYEAQ (reference sequence). This CDR3 contains 13 residues. The DNA of the CDR3 is TGTGCTAGCAGCTTAGGGCTTGGCGAAAAACTGTTTTTT. This translates into CASSLGLGEKLFF.

This clone was counted a few times. The CDR3 nucleotides read TGTGCCAGCAGGGACATCTACACTGAAGCTTTCTTT. Its translation: CASRDIYTEAFF. The gene calls are TRBV28 and TRBJ1-1; D perhaps matches TRBD1 (5 bases). Germline lookup yields CDR1 MDHEN and CDR2 SYDVKM. This CDR3 contains 12 residues. Trimming stripped 6 bases from V and 3 bases from J, with 8 bases between.

The J gene is TRBJ2-6, the V gene TRBV19; maybe TRBD1 (6 bases). Germline V lookup: CDR1 LNHDA, CDR2 SQIVND (reference sequence). The CDR3 covers 16 residues. Trimming stripped 6 bases from V and 2 bases from J, with 14 bases between. CDR3 bases: TGTGCCAGTAGACTCAATTACAGGGCTGGGGCCAACGTCCTGACTTTC. Translated: CASRLNYRAGANVLTF.

The V gene is TRBV18, the J gene TRBJ1-4, with 7 bases lining up with TRBD1. The CDR3 spans 16 residues. Germline loops: CDR1 KGHSH, CDR2 LQKENI. Losses at the gene ends were 6 bases for V and 3 bases for J; bases not matched to a gene: 10. Written as DNA, the CDR3 is TGTGCCAGCTCCCTTTCCCGACAGGGCGCTAATGAAAAACTGTTTTTT. Protein sequence: CASSLSRQGANEKLFF.

The chain recombines TRBV2 with TRBJ1-5; D not certain. The germline CDR1 and CDR2 sequences are SNHLY and FYNNEI. The CDR3 extends over 14 amino acids. V shed 6 bases and J shed 4 bases, with 13 bases lying between them. In DNA, the CDR3 is TGTGCCAGCAGGAAGGACGGGTTAAATCAGCCCCAGCATTTT. Its protein is CASRKDGLNQPQHF.

This chain uses TRBV4-2 with TRBJ2-1; D gene uncertain. Trimming removed 0 bases at V and 5 bases at J, with 14 bases between. Germline V lookup: CDR1 LGHNA, CDR2 YNFKEQ. The CDR3 contains 16 residues. The CDR3 DNA sequence: TGTGCCAGCAGCCAAGAAGGGCGTAATGCCCACAATGAGCAGTTCTTC. Residues: CASSQEGRNAHNEQFF.

V and J are TRBV10-3 and TRBJ1-2, with TRBD1 as a possible D gene (5 bases). Germline assignment: CDR1 ENHRY and CDR2 SYGVKD. With 3 bases removed from V and 2 bases from J, the gap between germline ends came to 10 bases. This CDR3 comprises 14 residues. Here the CDR3 reads CAISEFGGNYGYTF. The CDR3 DNA is TGTGCCATCAGTGAATTCGGGGGAAACTATGGCTACACCTTC.

The CDR3 DNA is TGTGCCAGCAGCTTAGGGTCAAATAGGGGGCGGGAGCCCCAGCATTTT. It is translated as CASSLGSNRGREPQHF. The rearrangement links TRBV7-2 to TRBJ1-5; the match to TRBD1 covers 7 bases. CDR3 length equals 16 residues. Losses at the gene ends were 1 base for V and 8 bases for J; bases not matched to a gene: 11. Germline V gene lookup returns CDR1 SGHTA and CDR2 FQGNSA.

V gene TRBV7-9 combines with J gene TRBJ1-5, with TRBD1 matching 8 bases. CDR1 SEHNR and CDR2 FQNEAQ come from the germline V gene (reference sequence). V trimming: 4 bases; J trimming: 5 bases; junction bases outside the gene matches: 1. The CDR3 length is 13 residues. CDR3 protein: CASSSQGDQPQHF. CDR3 bases: TGTGCCAGCAGCTCACAGGGGGATCAGCCCCAGCATTTT.

For this clone: Other DNA sequences from this sample encode an identical CDR3 as well. V and J are TRBV6-2 or TRBV6-3 and TRBJ1-3; D ambiguous. Germline assignment: CDR1 MNHEY and CDR2 SVGEGT. V was pared by 0 bases and J by 0 bases, with 6 bases between. This CDR3 has 15 amino acids. CDR3 loop: CASSYSASSGNTIYF. Written as DNA, the CDR3 is TGTGCCAGCAGTTACTCCGCGAGCTCTGGAAACACCATATATTTT.

The chain links TRBV19 to TRBJ2-3; 12 bases map to TRBD1. V lost 6 bases to trimming and J lost 4 bases; unmatched junction nucleotides: 8. Germline loops: CDR1 LNHDA, CDR2 SQIVND (reference sequence). The CDR3 is 16 residues long. The CDR3, as DNA: TGTGCCAGTAGCAATCCGGGACAGGGGGCGCCAGATACGCAGTATTTT. This encodes CASSNPGQGAPDTQYF.

The CDR3 bases are TGCGCCAGCAGCCAAGAAACTAGCGGGAACTACGAGCAGTACTTC. This encodes CASSQETSGNYEQYF. V and J are TRBV4-1 and TRBJ2-7, with TRBD2 matching 10 bases. The CDR3 runs to 15 residues. The germline V gene has CDR1 MGHRA and CDR2 YSYEKL. Trimming removed 0 bases from V and 3 bases from J; junction bases left unmatched: 2.

This rearrangement joins TRBV19 to TRBJ2-7; D is uncertain. This CDR3 has 16 residues. V was pared by 2 bases and J by 4 bases, with 18 bases between. Germline assignment: CDR1 LNHDA and CDR2 SQIVND (reference sequence). CDR3 protein: CASSILRGRGQYEQYF. CDR3 sequence (DNA): TGTGCCAGTAGTATACTACGCGGACGTGGTCAGTACGAGCAGTACTTC.

The gene calls are TRBV7-6 and TRBJ2-5; D ambiguous. The CDR3 runs 14 residues. CDR1 and CDR2 (germline): SGHVS, FNYEAQ. V lost 5 bases and J 2 bases, leaving 12 bases between the germline ends. CDR3 amino acids: CASSQNSVQETQYF. The CDR3 DNA reads as TGTGCCAGCAGCCAAAACTCAGTTCAAGAGACCCAGTACTTC.

The chain employs TRBV19 and TRBJ1-1; D is ambiguous. The CDR3 is 14 residues long. Germline V gives CDR1 LNHDA, CDR2 SQIVND (reference sequence). Trimming removed 2 bases at V and 1 base at J, with 8 bases between. The CDR3 is CASSITDSNTEAFF. DNA of the CDR3: TGTGCCAGTAGTATAACAGACTCGAACACTGAAGCTTTCTTT.

The chain is built from TRBV9 and TRBJ2-7; TRBD2 matches at 7 bases. Germline CDR1 reads SGDLS; CDR2 reads YYNGEE. This CDR3 spans 15 amino acids. Losses at the gene ends were 4 bases for V and 3 bases for J; bases not matched to a gene: 10. CDR3 loop: CASSPKTSPDYEQYF. Written as DNA, the CDR3 is TGTGCCAGCAGCCCGAAGACTAGCCCGGACTACGAGCAGTACTTC.